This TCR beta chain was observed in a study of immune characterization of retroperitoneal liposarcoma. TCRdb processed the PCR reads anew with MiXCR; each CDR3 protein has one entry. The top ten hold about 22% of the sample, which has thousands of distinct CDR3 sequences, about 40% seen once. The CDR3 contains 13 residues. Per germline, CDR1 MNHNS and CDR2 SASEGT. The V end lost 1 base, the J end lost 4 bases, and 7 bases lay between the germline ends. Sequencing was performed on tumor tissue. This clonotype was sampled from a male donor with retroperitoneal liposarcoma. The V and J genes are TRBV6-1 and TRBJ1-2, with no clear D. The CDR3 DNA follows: TGTGCCAGCAGTGAAGTATCCCTCTATGGCTACACCTTC. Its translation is CASSEVSLYGYTF.